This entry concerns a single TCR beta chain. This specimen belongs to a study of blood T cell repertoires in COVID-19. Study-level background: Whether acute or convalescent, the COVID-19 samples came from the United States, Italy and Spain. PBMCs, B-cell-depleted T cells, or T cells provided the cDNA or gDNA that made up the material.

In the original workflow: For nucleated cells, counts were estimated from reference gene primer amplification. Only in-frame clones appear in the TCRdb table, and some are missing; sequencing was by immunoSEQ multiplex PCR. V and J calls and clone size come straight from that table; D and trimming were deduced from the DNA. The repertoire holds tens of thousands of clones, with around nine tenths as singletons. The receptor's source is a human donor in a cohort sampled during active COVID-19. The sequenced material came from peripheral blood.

This CDR3 reads CASSLVGGATYEQYF. In DNA, the CDR3 is TGTGCCAGCAGTCTAGTAGGGGGCGCCACCTACGAGCAGTACTTC. The chain employs TRBV28 and TRBJ2-7; TRBD1 matches 7 bases. CDR3 length: 15 amino acids. Trimming at V came to 5 bases and at J to 2 bases, leaving 9 bases not matched to a gene. CDR1 MDHEN and CDR2 SYDVKM come from the germline V gene.